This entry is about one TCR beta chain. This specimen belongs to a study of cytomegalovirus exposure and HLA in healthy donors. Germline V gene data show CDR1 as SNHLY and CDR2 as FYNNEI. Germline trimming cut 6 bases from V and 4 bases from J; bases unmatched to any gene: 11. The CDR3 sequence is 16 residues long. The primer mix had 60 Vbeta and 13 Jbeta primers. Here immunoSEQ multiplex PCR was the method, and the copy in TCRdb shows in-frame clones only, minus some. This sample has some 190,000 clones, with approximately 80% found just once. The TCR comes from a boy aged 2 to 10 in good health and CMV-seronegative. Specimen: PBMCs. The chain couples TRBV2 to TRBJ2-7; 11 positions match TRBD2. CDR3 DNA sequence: TGTGCCAGCAGCGTGATCGGGACTAGCGGATTTTACGAGCAGTACGTC. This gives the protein CASSVIGTSGFYEQYV.